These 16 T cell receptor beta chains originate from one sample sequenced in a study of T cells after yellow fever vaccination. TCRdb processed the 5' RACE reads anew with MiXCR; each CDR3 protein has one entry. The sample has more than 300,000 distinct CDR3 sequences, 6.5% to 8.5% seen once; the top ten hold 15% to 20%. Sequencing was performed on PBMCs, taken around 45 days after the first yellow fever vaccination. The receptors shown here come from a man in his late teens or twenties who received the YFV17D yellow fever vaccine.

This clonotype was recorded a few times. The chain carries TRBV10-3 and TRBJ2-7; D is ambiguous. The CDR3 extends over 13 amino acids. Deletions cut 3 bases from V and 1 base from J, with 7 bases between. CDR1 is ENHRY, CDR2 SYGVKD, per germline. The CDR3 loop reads CAISDGPSYEQYV. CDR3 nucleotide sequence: TGTGCCATCAGTGATGGCCCTTCCTACGAGCAGTACGTC.

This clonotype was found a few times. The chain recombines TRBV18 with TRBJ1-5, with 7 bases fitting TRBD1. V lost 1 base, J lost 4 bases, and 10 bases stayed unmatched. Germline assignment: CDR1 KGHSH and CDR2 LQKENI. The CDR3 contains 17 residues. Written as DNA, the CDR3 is TGTGCCAGCTCACCACAACGTCCAGGGGGTAGTAATCAGCCCCAGCATTTT. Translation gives CASSPQRPGGSNQPQHF.

In DNA, the CDR3 is TGTGCCAGCAGCCTAAGGACTGCCGCGAACACCGGGGAGCTGTTTTTT. Its protein is CASSLRTAANTGELFF. The rearrangement links TRBV4-2 to TRBJ2-2; a possible D gene is TRBD2 (5 bases). The V gene's germline CDR1 is LGHNA and CDR2 YNFKEQ. The CDR3 contains 16 residues. V dropped 4 bases and J dropped 0 bases, with 12 bases sitting between them.

CDR3 nucleotide sequence: TGCGCCAGCAGCTTTCAGGGCATGAACACTGAAGCTTTCTTT. Protein product: CASSFQGMNTEAFF. V gene TRBV5-1 combines with J gene TRBJ1-1; D might be TRBD1 (5 bases). The V end lost 2 bases, the J end lost 0 bases, and 8 bases lay between the germline ends. This CDR3 is 14 amino acids long. CDR1 is SGHRS, CDR2 YFSETQ, per germline. The full variable domain, rest sourced from reference TRBV5-1 and TRBJ1-1, is KAGVTQTPRYLIKTRGQQVTLSCSPISGHRSVSWYQQTPGQGLQFLFEYFSETQRNKGNFPGRFSGRQFSNSRSEMNVSTLELGDSALYLCASSFQGMNTEAFFGQGTRLTVV.

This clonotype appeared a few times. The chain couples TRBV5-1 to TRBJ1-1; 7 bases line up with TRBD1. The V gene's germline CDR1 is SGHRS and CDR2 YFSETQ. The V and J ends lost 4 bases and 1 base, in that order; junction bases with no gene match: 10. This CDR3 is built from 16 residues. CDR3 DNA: TGCGCCAGCAGCACACAGCCGGGACAGACGAACACTGAAGCTTTCTTT. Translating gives CASSTQPGQTNTEAFF.

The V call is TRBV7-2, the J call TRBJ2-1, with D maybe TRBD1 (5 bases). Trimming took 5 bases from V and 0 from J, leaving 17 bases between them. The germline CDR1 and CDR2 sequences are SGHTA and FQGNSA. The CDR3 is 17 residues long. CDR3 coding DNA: TGTGCCAGCAGCCCAAGGACACTAAGAGACTCCTACAATGAGCAGTTCTTC. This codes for CASSPRTLRDSYNEQFF.

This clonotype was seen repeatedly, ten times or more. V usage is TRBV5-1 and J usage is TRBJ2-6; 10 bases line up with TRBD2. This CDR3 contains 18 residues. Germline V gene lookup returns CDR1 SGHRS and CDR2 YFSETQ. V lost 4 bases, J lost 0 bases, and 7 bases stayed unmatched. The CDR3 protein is CASSATSGASSGANVLTF. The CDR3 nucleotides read TGCGCCAGCAGCGCCACTAGCGGGGCTAGCTCTGGGGCCAACGTCCTGACTTTC. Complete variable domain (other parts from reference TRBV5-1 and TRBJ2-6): KAGVTQTPRYLIKTRGQQVTLSCSPISGHRSVSWYQQTPGQGLQFLFEYFSETQRNKGNFPGRFSGRQFSNSRSEMNVSTLELGDSALYLCASSATSGASSGANVLTFGAGSRLTVL.

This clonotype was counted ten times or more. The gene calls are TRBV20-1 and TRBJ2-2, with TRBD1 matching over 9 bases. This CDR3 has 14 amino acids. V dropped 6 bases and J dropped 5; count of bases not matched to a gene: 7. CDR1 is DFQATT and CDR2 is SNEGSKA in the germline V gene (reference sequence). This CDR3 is CSAIRQGGTGELFF. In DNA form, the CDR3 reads TGCAGTGCCATTCGACAGGGGGGTACCGGGGAGCTGTTTTTT.

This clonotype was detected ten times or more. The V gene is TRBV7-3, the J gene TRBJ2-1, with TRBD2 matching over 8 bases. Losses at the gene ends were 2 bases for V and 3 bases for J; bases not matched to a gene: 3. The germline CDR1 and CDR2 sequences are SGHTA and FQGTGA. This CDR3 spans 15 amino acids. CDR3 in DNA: TGTGCCAGCAGCTTATCTAGCGGGCGCTACAATGAGCAGTTCTTC. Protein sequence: CASSLSSGRYNEQFF. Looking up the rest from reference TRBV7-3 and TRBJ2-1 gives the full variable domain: GAGVSQTPSNKVTEKGKYVELRCDPISGHTALYWYRQSLGQGPEFLIYFQGTGAADDSGLPNDRFFAVRPEGSVSTLKIQRTERGDSAVYLCASSLSSGRYNEQFFGPGTRLTVL.

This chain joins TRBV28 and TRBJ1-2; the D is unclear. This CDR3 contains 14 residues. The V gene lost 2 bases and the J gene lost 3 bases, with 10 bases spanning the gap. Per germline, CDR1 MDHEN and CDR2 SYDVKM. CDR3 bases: TGTGCCAGCAGTTTAGGGAGAAGTGACTATGGCTACACCTTC. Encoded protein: CASSLGRSDYGYTF.

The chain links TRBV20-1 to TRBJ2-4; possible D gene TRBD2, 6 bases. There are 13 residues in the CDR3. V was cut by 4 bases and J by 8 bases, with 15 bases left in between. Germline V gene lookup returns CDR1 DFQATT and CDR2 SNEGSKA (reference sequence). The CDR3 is CSATVPGGYIQYF. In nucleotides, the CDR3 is TGCAGTGCTACCGTCCCCGGGGGTTACATTCAGTACTTC.

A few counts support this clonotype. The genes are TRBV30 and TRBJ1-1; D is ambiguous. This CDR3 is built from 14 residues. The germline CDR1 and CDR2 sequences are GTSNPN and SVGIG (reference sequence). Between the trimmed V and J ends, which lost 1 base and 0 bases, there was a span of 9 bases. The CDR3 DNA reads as TGTGCCTGGAGTGGGGTAGGGATGAACACTGAAGCTTTCTTT. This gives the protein CAWSGVGMNTEAFF.

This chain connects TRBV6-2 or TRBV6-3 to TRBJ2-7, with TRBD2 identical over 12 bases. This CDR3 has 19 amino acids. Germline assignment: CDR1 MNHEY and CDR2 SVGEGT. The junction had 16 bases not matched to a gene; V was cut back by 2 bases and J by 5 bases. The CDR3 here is CASSYGRLLGLAGIHEQYF. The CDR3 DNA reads TGTGCCAGCAGTTACGGCAGACTCCTAGGACTAGCGGGGATCCACGAGCAGTACTTC.

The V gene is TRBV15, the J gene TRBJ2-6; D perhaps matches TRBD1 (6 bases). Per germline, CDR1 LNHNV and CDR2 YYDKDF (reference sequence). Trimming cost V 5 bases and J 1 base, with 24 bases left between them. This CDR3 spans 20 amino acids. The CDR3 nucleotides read TGTGCCACCAGCGCGTCGTTAGGACAGTTAATGTTATCTGGGGCCAACGTCCTGACTTTC. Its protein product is CATSASLGQLMLSGANVLTF.

The CDR3, as DNA: TGCGCCAGCAGCCAAGTAATAGGAGACAGGGGCTATGGCTACACCTTC. It translates to CASSQVIGDRGYGYTF. V is TRBV4-1 and J is TRBJ1-2; 8 nucleotides agree with TRBD1. After removal of 1 base from V and 4 bases from J, the junction contained 8 bases not matched to a gene. Germline V gene data show CDR1 as MGHRA and CDR2 as YSYEKL. The CDR3 covers 16 residues.

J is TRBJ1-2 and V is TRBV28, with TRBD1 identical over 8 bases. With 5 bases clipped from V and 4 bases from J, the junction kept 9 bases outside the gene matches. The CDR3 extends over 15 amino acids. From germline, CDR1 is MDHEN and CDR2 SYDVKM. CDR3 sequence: CASSDRQGPLYGYTF. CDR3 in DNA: TGTGCCAGCAGTGACCGACAGGGGCCCCTCTATGGCTACACCTTC.